One T cell receptor beta chain is described in this entry. Trimming took 8 bases from V and 4 from J; bases not matched to a gene: 6. The CDR3 extends over 13 amino acids. This sample stems from a study of blood T cell repertoires in COVID-19. Study information: Acute-phase and convalescent COVID-19 samples originated in the United States, Italy and Spain. Sources were T cells, B-cell-depleted T cells, or PBMCs; the material itself was cDNA or gDNA.

Per the study methods: Researchers report that nucleated cell counts were estimated from reference gene primer amplification. TCRdb's table, derived via immunoSEQ multiplex PCR, lists solely in-frame clones and lacks some. V and J calls and clone size are as listed in that table; D and trimming were resolved from the DNA. The table records roughly 99,000 clones, about 89% of them present only once. Sequenced: peripheral blood. The TCR sequence derives from a man in his forties with active or convalescent COVID-19. J is TRBJ1-1 and V is TRBV12-3 or TRBV12-4; TRBD1 aligns across 8 bases. CDR3 residues: CASRGQVVTEAFF. CDR3 in DNA: TGTGCCAGCCGGGGACAGGTCGTCACTGAAGCTTTCTTT.